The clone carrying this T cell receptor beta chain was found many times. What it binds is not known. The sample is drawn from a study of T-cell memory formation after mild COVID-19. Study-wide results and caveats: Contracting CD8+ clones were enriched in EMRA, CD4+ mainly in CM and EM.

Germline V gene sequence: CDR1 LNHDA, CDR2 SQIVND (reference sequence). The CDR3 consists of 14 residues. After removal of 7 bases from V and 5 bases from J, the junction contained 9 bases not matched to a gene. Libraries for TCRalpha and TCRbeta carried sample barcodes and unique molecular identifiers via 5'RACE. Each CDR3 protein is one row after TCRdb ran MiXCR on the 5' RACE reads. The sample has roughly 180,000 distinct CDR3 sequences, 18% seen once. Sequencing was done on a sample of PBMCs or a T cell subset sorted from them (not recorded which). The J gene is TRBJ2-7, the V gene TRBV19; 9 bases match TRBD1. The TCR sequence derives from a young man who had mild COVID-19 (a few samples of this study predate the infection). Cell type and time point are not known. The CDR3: CASNTGQGTHEQYF. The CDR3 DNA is TGTGCCAGTAACACCGGACAGGGGACCCACGAGCAGTACTTC.